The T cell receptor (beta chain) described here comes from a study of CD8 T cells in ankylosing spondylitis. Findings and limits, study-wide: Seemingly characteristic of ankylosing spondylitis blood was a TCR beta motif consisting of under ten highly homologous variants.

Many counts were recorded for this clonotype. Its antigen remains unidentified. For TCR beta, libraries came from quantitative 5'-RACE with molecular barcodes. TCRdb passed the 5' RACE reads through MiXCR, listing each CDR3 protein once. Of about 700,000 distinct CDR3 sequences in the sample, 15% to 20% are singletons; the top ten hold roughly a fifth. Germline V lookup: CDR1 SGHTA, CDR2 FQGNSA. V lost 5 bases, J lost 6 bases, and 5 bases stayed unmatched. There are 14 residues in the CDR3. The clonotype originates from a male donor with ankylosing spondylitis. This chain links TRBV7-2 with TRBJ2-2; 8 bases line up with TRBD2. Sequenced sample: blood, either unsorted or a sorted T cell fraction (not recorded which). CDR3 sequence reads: CASSSGRTAGELFF. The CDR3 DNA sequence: TGTGCCAGCAGCAGCGGGAGAACGGCCGGGGAGCTGTTTTTT.